This paragraph reports one T cell receptor (beta chain). Trimming pared 4 bases from V and 8 bases from J, leaving 15 bases between. Germline V gene lookup returns CDR1 SGDLS and CDR2 YYNGEE. The CDR3 runs to 13 residues. The data are from a study of OX40 agonist ivuxolimab in advanced cancers. Repertoires were generated with immunoSEQ multiplex PCR, while TCRdb's copy carries only in-frame clones and drops some. Of more than 100,000 clones detected, 85% to 95% appear once; the ten largest clones hold roughly 1%. This receptor was obtained from an adult with an advanced solid tumor such as melanoma, head and neck, liver or kidney cancer. The sequences come from CD4+ or CD8+ T cells sorted from blood, collected in a trial of the OX40 agonist ivuxolimab. The rearrangement uses TRBV9 and TRBJ1-2, with D tentatively TRBD1 (5 bases). Written as DNA, the CDR3 is TGTGCCAGCAGCCCAACCGGGGGAAGGGGCTACACCTTC. Amino acids: CASSPTGGRGYTF.